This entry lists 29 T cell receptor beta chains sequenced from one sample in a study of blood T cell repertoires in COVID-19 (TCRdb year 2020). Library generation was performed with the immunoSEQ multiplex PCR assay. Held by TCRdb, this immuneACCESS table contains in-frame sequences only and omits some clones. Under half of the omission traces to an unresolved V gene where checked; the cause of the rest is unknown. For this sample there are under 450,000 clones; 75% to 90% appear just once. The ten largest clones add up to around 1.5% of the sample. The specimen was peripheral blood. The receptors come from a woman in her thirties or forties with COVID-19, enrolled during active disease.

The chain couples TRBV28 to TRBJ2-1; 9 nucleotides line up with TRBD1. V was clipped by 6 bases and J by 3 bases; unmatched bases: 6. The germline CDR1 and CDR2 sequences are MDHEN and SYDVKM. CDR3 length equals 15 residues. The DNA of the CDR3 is TGTGCCAGCAGATCACACAGGGGGCGCTACAATGAGCAGTTCTTC. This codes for CASRSHRGRYNEQFF.

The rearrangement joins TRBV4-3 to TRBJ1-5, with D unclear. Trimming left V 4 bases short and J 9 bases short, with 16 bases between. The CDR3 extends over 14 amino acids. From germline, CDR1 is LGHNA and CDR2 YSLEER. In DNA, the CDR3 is TGCGCCAGCAGCCCGGGGAAGGGCCTGGGGCCCCAGCATTTT. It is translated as CASSPGKGLGPQHF.

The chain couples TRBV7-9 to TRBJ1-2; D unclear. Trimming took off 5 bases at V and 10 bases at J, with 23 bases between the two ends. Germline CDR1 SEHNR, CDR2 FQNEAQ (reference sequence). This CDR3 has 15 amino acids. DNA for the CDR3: TGTGCCAGCAGCACGAGTGAACCTTCACTCCCCTACTACACCTTC. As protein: CASSTSEPSLPYYTF.

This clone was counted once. For the CDR3, the DNA is TGTGCCAGCAGCTCTCTCAGGGGCACCGGGGAGCTGTTTTTT. It encodes CASSSLRGTGELFF. The chain uses TRBV11-2 and TRBJ2-2; a weak D match, TRBD1 (6 bases). V shed 4 bases and J shed 4 bases, with 10 bases lying between them. This CDR3 has 14 residues. Germline loops: CDR1 SGHAT, CDR2 FQNNGV.

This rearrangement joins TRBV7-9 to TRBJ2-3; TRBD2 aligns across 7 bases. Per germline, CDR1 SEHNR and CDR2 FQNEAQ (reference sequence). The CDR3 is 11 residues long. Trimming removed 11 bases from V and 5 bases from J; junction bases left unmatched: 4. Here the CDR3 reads CAWPGGDTQYF. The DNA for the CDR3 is TGTGCCTGGCCGGGGGGAGATACGCAGTATTTT.

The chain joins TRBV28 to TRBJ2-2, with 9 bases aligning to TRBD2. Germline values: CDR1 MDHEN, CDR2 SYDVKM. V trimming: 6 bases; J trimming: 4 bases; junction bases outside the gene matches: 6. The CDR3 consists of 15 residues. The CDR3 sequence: CASSHSGGSTGELFF. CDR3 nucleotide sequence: TGTGCCAGCAGCCACAGCGGGGGGTCCACCGGGGAGCTGTTTTTT.

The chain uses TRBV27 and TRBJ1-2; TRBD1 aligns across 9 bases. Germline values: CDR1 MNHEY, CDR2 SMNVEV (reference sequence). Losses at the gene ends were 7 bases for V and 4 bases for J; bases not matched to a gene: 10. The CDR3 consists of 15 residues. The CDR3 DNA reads TGTGCCAGCAAGGGACAGGGTTTAGGATCCTATGGCTACACCTTC. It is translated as CASKGQGLGSYGYTF.

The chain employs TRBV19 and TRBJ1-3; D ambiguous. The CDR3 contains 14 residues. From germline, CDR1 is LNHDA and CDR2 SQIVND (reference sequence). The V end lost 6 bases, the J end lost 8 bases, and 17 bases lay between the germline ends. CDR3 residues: CASRPDNSVHTIYF. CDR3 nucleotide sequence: TGTGCCAGTAGGCCCGACAACTCGGTTCACACCATATATTTT. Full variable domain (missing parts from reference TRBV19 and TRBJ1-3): DGGITQSPKYLFRKEGQNVTLSCEQNLNHDAMYWYRQDPGQGLRLIYYSQIVNDFQKGDIAEGYSVSREKKESFPLTVTSAQKNPTAFYLCASRPDNSVHTIYFGEGSWLTVV.

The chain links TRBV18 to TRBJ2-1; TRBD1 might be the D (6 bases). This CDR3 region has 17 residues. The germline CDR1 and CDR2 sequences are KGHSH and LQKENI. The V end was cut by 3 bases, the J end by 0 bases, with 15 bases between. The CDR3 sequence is CASSPPPGQSSYNEQFF. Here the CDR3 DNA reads TGTGCCAGCTCACCCCCCCCAGGACAGAGCTCCTACAATGAGCAGTTCTTC.

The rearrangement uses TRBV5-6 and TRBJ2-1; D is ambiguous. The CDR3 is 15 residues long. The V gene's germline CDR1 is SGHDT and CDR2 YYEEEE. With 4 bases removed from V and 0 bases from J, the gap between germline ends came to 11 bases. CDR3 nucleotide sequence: TGTGCCAGCAGCCCCCTTAACAGCTCCTACAATGAGCAGTTCTTC. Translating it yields CASSPLNSSYNEQFF. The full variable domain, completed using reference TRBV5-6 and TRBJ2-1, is DAGVTQSPTHLIKTRGQQVTLRCSPKSGHDTVSWYQQALGQGPQFIFQYYEEEERQRGNFPDRFSGHQFPNYSSELNVNALLLGDSALYLCASSPLNSSYNEQFFGPGTRLTVL.

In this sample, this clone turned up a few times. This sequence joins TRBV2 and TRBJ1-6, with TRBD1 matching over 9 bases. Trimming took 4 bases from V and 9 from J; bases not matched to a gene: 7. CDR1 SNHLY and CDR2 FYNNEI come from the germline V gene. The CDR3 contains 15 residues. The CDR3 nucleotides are TGTGCCAGCAGTGTCGACAGGGGGGAGGGTTCACCCCTCCACTTT. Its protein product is CASSVDRGEGSPLHF.

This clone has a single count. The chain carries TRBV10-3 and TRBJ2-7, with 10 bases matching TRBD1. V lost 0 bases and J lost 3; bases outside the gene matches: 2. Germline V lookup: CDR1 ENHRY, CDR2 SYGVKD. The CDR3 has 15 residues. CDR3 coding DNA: TGTGCCATCAGTGAGTCGGGACAGGGGAACTACGAGCAGTACTTC. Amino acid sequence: CAISESGQGNYEQYF.

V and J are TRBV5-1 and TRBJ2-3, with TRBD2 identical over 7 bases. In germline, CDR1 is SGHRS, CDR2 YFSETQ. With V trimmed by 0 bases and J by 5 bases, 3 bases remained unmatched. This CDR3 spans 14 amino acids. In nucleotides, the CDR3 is TGCGCCAGCAGCTTGGCGGGAGGTGTAGATACGCAGTATTTT. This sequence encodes CASSLAGGVDTQYF. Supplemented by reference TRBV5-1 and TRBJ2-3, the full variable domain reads KAGVTQTPRYLIKTRGQQVTLSCSPISGHRSVSWYQQTPGQGLQFLFEYFSETQRNKGNFPGRFSGRQFSNSRSEMNVSTLELGDSALYLCASSLAGGVDTQYFGPGTRLTVL.

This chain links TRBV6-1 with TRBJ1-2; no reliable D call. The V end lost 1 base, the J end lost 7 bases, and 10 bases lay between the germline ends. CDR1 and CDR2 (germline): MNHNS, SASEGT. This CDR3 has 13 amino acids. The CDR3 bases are TGTGCCAGCAGTGAAGAACGGTCGCGTGGCTACACCTTC. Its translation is CASSEERSRGYTF.

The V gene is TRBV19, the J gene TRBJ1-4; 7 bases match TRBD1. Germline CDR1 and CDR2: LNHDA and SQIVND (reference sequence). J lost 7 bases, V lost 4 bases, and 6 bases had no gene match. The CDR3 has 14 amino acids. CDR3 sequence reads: CASSTDRAGEKLFF. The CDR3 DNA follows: TGTGCCAGTAGTACCGACAGGGCGGGTGAAAAACTGTTTTTT.

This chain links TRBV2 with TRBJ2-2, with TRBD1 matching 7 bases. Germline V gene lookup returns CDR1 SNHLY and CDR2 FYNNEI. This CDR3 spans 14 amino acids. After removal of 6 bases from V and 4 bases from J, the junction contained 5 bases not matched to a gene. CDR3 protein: CASRWDSRTGELFF. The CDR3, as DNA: TGTGCCAGCAGGTGGGACAGCCGCACCGGGGAGCTGTTTTTT.

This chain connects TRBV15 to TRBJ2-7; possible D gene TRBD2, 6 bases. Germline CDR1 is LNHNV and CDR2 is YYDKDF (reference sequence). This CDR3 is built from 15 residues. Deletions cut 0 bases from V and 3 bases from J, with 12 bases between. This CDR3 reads CATSRDPGGVYEQYF. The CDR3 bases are TGTGCCACCAGCAGAGATCCCGGCGGGGTCTACGAGCAGTACTTC.

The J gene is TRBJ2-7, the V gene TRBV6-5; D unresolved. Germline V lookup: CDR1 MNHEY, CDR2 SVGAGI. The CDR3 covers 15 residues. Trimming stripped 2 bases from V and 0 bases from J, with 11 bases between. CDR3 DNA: TGTGCCAGCAGTTACACCTACCCGAGCTCCTACGAGCAGTACTTC. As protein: CASSYTYPSSYEQYF.

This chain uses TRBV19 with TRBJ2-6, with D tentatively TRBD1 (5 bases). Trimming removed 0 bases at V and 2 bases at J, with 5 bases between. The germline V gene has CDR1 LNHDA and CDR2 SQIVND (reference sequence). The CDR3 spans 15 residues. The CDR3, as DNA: TGTGCCAGTAGTATAGAAGGGGCTGGGGCCAACGTCCTGACTTTC. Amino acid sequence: CASSIEGAGANVLTF.

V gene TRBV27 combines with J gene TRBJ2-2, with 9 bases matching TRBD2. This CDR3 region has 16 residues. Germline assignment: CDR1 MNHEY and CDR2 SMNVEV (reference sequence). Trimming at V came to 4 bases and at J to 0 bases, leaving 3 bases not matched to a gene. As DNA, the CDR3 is TGTGCCAGCAGTTCCCTAGCGGGATCGAACACCGGGGAGCTGTTTTTT. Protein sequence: CASSSLAGSNTGELFF.

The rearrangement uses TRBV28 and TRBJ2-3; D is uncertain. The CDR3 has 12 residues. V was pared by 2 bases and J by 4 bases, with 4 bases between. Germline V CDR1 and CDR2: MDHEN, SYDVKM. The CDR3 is CASSLQADTQYF. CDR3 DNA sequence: TGTGCCAGCAGTTTACAGGCAGATACGCAGTATTTT.

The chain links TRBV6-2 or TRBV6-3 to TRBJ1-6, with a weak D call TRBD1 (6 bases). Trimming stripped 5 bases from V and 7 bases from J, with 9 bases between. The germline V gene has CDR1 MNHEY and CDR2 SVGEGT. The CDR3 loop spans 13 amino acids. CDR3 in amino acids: CASSKTGNSPLHF. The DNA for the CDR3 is TGTGCCAGCAGTAAGACAGGAAATTCACCCCTCCACTTT.

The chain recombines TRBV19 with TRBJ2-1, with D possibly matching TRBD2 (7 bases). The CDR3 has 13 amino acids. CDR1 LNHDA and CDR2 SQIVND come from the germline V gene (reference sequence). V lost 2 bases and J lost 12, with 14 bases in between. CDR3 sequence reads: CASSIRGGIGQFF. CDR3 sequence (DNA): TGTGCCAGTAGTATAAGGGGGGGAATCGGGCAGTTCTTC.

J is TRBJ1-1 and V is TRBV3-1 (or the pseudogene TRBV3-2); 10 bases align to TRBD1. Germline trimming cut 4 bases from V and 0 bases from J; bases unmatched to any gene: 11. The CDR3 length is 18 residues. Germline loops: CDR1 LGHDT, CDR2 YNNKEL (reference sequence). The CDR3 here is CASSPHPTGGLMNTEAFF. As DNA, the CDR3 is TGTGCCAGCAGCCCCCATCCGACAGGGGGCTTAATGAACACTGAAGCTTTCTTT.

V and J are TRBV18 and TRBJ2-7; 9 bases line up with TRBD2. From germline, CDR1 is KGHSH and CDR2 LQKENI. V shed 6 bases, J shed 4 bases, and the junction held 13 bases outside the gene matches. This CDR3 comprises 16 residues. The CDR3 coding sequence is TGTGCCAGCTCTCCGACGCGGATAGCGGGAGATTACGAGCAGTACTTC. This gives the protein CASSPTRIAGDYEQYF.

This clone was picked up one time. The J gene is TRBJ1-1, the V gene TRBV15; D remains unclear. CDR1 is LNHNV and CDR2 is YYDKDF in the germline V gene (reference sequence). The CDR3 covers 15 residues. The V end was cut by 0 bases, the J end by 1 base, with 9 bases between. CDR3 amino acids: CATSRDTQQNTEAFF. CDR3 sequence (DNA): TGTGCCACCAGCAGAGATACCCAACAGAACACTGAAGCTTTCTTT.

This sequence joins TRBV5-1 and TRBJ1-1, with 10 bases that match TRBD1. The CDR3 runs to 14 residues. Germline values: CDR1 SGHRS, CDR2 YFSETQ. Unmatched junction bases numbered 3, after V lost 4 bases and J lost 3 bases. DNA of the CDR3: TGCGCCAGCAGCCGGGACAGGGGATACACTGAAGCTTTCTTT. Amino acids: CASSRDRGYTEAFF.

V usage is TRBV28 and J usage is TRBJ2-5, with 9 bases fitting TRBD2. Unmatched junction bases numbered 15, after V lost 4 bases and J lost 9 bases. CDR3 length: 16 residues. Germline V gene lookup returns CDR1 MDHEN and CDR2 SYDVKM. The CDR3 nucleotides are TGTGCCAGCAGTTCGACCGGGACTAGCAATAAAGGGTCCCAGTACTTC. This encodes CASSSTGTSNKGSQYF.

Here the CDR3 reads CSGGQAETQYF. DNA of the CDR3: TGCAGCGGGGGACAGGCGGAGACCCAGTACTTC. The chain links TRBV29-1 to TRBJ2-5; TRBD1 matches at 8 bases. The CDR3 consists of 11 residues. The germline gives CDR1 SQVTM, CDR2 ANQGSEA. The junction had 3 bases not matched to a gene; V was cut back by 7 bases and J by 5 bases. The complete variable domain, with remaining parts taken from reference TRBV29-1 and TRBJ2-5, reads SAVISQKPSRDICQRGTSLTIQCQVDSQVTMMFWYRQQPGQSLTLIATANQGSEATYESGFVIDKFPISRPNLTFSTLTVSNMSPEDSSIYLCSGGQAETQYFGPGTRLLVL.